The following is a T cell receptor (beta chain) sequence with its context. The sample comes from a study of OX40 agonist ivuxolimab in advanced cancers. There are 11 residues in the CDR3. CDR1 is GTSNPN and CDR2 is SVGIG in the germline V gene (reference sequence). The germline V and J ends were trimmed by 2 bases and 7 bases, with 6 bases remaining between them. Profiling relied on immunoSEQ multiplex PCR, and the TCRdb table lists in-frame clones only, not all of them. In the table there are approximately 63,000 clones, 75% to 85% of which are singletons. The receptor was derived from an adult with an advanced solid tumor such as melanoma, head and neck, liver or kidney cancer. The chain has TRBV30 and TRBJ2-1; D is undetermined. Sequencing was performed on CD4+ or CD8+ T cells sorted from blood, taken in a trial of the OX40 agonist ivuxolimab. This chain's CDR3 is CAWSPTNEQFF. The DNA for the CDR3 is TGTGCCTGGAGTCCAACGAATGAGCAGTTCTTC.